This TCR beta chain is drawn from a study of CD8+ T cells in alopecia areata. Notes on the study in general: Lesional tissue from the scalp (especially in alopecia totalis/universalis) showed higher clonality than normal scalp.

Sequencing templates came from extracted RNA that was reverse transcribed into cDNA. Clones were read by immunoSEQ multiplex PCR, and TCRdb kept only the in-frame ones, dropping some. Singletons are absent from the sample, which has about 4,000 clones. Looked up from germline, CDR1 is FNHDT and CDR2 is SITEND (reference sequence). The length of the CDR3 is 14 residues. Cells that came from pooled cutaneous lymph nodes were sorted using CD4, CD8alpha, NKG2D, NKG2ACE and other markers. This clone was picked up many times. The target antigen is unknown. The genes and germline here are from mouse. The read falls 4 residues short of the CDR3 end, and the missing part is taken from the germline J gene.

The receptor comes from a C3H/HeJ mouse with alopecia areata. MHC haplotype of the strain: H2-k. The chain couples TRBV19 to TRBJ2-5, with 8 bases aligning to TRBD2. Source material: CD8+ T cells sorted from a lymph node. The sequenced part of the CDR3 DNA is TGTGCCAGCAGTATGGGGGGGCGAGAAGAC. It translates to CASSMGGRED. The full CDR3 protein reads CASSMGGREDTQYF. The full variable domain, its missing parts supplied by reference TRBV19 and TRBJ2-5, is GGIITQTPKFLIGQEGQKLTLKCQQNFNHDTMYWYRQDSGKGLRLIYYSITENDLQKGDLSEGYDASREKKSSFSLTVTSAQKNEMAVFLCASSMGGREDTQYFGPGTRLLVL.